This T cell receptor beta chain was recorded in a study of identical twins. Findings and limits, study-wide: High-abundance cord blood beta clonotypes had fewer insertions; memory repertoires showed none.

In regard to this clonotype: The antigen is unknown.

One entry per CDR3 protein results from TCRdb running MiXCR on the 5' RACE reads. This sample yields fewer than 250,000 distinct CDR3 sequences, of which approximately 15% are seen a single time; roughly two fifths belongs to the top ten. These data were also reused for a study on T cells expressing NK-cell markers.

Specimen: CD8+ T cells sorted from blood. The receptor was derived from a woman under 30 in good health.

DNA of the CDR3: TGTGCCAGCCTAGTGGACACTGAAGCTTTCTTT. Translating gives CASLVDTEAFF. The chain combines TRBV12-3 or TRBV12-4 with TRBJ1-1; no reliable D call. The CDR3 contains 11 residues. The germline V and J ends were trimmed by 8 bases and 3 bases, with 7 bases remaining between them.